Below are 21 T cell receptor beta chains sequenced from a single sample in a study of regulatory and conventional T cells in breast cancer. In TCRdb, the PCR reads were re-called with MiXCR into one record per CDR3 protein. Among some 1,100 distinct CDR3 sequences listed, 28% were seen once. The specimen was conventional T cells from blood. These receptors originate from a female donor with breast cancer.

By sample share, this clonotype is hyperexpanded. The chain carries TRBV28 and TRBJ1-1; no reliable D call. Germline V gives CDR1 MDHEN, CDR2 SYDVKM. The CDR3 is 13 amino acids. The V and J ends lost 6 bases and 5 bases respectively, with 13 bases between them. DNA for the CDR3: TGTGCCAGCAGACCCATGGGAGAAACTGAAGCTTTCTTT. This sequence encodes CASRPMGETEAFF.

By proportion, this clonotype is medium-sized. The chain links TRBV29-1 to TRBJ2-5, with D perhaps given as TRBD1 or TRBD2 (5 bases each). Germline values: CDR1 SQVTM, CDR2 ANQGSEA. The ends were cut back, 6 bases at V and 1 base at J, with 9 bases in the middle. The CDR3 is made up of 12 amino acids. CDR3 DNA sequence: TGCAGCGTCGAGGGACCCCAAGAGACCCAGTACTTC. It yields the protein CSVEGPQETQYF.

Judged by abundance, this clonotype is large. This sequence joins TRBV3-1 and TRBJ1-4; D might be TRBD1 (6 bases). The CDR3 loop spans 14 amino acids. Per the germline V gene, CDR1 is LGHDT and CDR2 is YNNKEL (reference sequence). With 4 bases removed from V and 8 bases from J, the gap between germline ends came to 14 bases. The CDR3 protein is CASSPPGVGEKLFF. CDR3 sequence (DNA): TGTGCCAGCAGCCCACCAGGGGTTGGAGAAAAACTGTTTTTT.

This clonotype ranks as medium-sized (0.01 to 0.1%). In nucleotides, the CDR3 is TGTGCCAGCTCACCTACCAGTGTCTCCTACAATGAGCAGTTCTTC. Its protein product is CASSPTSVSYNEQFF. The V gene is TRBV18, the J gene TRBJ2-1; D unresolved. Looked up from germline, CDR1 is KGHSH and CDR2 is LQKENI. Trimming removed 3 bases from V and 0 bases from J, with 9 bases in between. This CDR3 has 15 residues. The entire variable domain, with the rest obtained from reference TRBV18 and TRBJ2-1, is as follows: NAGVMQNPRHLVRRRGQEARLRCSPMKGHSHVYWYRQLPEEGLKFMVYLQKENIIDESGMPKERFSAEFPKEGPSILRIQQVVRGDSAAYFCASSPTSVSYNEQFFGPGTRLTVL.

CDR3 sequence reads: CASREGQAYSYEQYF. As DNA, the CDR3 is TGTGCCAGCCGTGAAGGACAGGCCTACTCCTACGAGCAGTACTTC. The J gene is TRBJ2-7, the V gene TRBV7-6, with 7 positions matching TRBD1. The CDR3 totals 15 residues. J lost 0 bases, V lost 8 bases, and 10 bases had no gene match. Germline CDR1 and CDR2: SGHVS and FNYEAQ.

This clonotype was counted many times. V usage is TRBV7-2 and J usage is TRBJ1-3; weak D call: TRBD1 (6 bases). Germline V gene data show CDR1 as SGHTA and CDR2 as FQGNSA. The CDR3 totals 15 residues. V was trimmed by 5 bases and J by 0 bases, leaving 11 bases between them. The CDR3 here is CASSPQGSSGNTIYF. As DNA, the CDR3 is TGTGCCAGCAGCCCACAGGGAAGCTCTGGAAACACCATATATTTT.

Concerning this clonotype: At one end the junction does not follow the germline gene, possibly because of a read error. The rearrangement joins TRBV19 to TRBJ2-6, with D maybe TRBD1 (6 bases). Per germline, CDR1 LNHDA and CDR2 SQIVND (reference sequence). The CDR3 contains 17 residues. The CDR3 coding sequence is TGTGCCGGTAGAACAACTCCGCAGGGGAGTGGGGCCAACGTCCTGACCTTC. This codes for CAGRTTPQGSGANVLTF.

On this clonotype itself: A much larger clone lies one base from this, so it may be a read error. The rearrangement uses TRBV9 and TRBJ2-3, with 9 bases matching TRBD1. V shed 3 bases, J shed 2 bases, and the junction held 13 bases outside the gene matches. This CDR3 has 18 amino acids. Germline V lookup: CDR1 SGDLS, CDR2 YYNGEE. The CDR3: CASSARDPGQGDTDTQYF. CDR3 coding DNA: TGTGCCAGCAGCGCGAGAGATCCGGGACAGGGAGACACAGATACGCAGTATTTT. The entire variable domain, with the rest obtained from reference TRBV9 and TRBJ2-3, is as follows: DSGVTQTPKHLITATGQRVTLRCSPRSGDLSVYWYQQSLDQGLQFLIQYYNGEERAKGNILERFSAQQFPDLHSELNLSSLELGDSALYFCASSARDPGQGDTDTQYFGPGTRLTVL.

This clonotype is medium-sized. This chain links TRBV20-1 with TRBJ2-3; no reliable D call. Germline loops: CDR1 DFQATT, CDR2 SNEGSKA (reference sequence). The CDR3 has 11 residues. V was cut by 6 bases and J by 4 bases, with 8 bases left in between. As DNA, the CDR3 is TGCAGTGCGACTCATTCAGATACGCAGTATTTT. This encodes CSATHSDTQYF.

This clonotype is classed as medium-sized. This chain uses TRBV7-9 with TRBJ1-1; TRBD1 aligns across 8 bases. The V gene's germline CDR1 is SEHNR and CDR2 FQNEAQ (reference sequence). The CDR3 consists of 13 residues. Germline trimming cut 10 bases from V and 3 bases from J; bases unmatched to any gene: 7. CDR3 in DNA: TGTGCCAACAGTGTGGACAGGGACACTGAAGCTTTCTTT. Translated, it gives CANSVDRDTEAFF.

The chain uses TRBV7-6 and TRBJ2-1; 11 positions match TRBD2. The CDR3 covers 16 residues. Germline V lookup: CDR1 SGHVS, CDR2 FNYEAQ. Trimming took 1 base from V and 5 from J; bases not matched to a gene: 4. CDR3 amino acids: CASSLGTSGSHNEQFF. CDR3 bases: TGTGCCAGCAGCTTAGGGACTAGCGGGTCCCACAATGAGCAGTTCTTC.

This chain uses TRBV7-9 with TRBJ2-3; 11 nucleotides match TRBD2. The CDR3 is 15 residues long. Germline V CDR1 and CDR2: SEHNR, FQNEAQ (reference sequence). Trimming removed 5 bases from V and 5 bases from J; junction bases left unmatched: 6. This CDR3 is CASSELAGELDTQYF. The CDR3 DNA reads TGTGCCAGCAGCGAACTAGCGGGGGAACTAGATACGCAGTATTTT.

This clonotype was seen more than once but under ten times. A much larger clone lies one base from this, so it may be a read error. CDR3 protein: CASSSGVRFAGELFF. CDR3 nucleotide sequence: TGCGCCAGCAGCTCTGGGGTTAGATTCGCCGGGGAGCTGTTTTTT. V gene TRBV5-1 combines with J gene TRBJ2-2; no clear D. Trimming pared 3 bases from V and 6 bases from J, leaving 15 bases between. This CDR3 has 15 residues. The germline CDR1 and CDR2 sequences are SGHRS and YFSETQ.

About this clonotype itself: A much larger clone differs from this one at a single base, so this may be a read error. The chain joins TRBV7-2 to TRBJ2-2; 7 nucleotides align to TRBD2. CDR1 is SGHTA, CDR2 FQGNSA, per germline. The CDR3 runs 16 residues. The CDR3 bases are TGTGTCAGCAGCTTAGTGGGCGGGGGGAACACCGGGGAGCTGTTTTTT. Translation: CVSSLVGGGNTGELFF.

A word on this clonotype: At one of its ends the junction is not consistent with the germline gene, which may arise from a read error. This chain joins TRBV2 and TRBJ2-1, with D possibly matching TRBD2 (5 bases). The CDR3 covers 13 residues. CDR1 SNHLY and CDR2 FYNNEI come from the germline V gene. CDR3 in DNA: TGTGCCAGCCGGGGTCTAACCTACAATGAGCAGCTCTTC. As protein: CASRGLTYNEQLF.

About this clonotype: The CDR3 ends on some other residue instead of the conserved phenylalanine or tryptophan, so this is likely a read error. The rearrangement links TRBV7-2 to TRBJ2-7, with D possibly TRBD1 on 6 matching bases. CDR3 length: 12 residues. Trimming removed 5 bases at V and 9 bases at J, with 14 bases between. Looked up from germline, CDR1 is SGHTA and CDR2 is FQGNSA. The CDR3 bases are TGTGCCAGCAGCCGAGACAGGTCCGGGCAGTACCTC. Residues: CASSRDRSGQYL.

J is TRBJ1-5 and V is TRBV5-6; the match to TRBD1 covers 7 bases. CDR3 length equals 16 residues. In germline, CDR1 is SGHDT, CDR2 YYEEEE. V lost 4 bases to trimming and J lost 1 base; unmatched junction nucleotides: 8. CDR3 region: CASSPKKGASNQPQHF. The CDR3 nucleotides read TGTGCCAGCAGCCCCAAAAAGGGGGCGAGCAATCAGCCCCAGCATTTT.

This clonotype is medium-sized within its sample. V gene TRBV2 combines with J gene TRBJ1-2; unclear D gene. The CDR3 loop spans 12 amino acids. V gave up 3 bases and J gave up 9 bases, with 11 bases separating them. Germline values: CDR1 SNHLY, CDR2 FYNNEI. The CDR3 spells CASSEVGVSYTF. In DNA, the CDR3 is TGTGCCAGCAGTGAGGTCGGGGTGAGCTACACCTTC.

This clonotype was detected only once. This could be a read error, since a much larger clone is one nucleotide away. CDR3 in DNA: TGTGCCACCAGGGGACCCGGCGAGCAGTACTTC. Translating it yields CATRGPGEQYF. The V call is TRBV10-3, the J call TRBJ2-7; D may be TRBD1 (6 bases). The germline gives CDR1 ENHRY, CDR2 SYGVKD. V lost 10 bases and J 6 bases, leaving 13 bases between the germline ends. The CDR3 consists of 11 residues.

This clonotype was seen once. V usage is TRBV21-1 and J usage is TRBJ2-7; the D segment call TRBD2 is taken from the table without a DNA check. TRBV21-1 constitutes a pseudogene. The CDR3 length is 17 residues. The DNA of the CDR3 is TGTGCCAACAGCAAATACCGGGACTCCGGCTGGACTGTGGAGCAGTACTTC. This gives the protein CANSKYRDSGWTVEQYF.

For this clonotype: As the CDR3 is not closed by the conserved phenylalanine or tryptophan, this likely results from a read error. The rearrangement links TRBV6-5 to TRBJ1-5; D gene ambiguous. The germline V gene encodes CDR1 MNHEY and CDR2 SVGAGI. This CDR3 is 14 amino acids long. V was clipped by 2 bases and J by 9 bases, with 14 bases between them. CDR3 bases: TGTGCCAGCAGTTACGACCGGGAAAGTCGGCCCCAGCATTCT. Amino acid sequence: CASSYDRESRPQHS.